This TCR beta chain was identified during a study of T cell changes during pregnancy in multiple sclerosis. Data came from immunoSEQ multiplex PCR; TCRdb stores just in-frame clones and leaves some out. The table records about 97,000 clones, approximately 92% of them present only once. The CDR3 covers 14 residues. Trimming took 7 bases from V and 0 from J, leaving 9 bases between them. Germline CDR1 is LNHDA and CDR2 is SQIVND (reference sequence). The V gene is TRBV19, the J gene TRBJ2-2; possibly TRBD1 for D (5 bases). The TCR comes from a female donor with multiple sclerosis, enrolled in a pregnancy study. The sample here was peripheral blood, taken in the second trimester of pregnancy. CDR3 sequence: CASIQGANTGELFF. In DNA, the CDR3 is TGTGCCAGTATCCAGGGTGCGAACACCGGGGAGCTGTTTTTT.